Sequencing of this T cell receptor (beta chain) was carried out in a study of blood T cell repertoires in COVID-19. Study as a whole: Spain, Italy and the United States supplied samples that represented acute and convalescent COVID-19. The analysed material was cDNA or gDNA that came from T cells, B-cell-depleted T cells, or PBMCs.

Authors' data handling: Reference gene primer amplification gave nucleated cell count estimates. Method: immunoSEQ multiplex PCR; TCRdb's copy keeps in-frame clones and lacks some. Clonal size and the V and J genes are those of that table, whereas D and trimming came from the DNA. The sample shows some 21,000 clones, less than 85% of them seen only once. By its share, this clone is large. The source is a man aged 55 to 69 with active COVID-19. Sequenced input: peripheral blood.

The CDR3 DNA reads TGTGCCAGCAGCCCTCGGCTCAGCGACGAGCAGTACTTC. It is translated as CASSPRLSDEQYF. The rearrangement joins TRBV7-9 to TRBJ2-7; D is unresolved. Trimming shortened V by 5 bases and J by 5 bases, and 13 bases separated the two germline ends. The germline V gene has CDR1 SEHNR and CDR2 FQNEAQ (reference sequence). The CDR3 has 13 amino acids.